The rows below give T cell receptor beta chains drawn from one sample of a study of monozygotic twins with inflammatory bowel disease. TCRdb reanalyzed the 5' RACE reads, giving one entry per CDR3 protein sequence and no DNA. This listing includes around 100,000 distinct CDR3 sequences. Sequenced input: blood. These receptors all stem from a human donor with ulcerative colitis or Crohn's disease, or a healthy co-twin of an affected twin (not recorded which). Each CDR3 is given with its conserved first and last residue.

CASSYSWETQYF	TRBV6-6	TRBJ2-5
CASSIPGKENIQYF	TRBV19	TRBJ2-4
CASSSGQGANEKLFF	TRBV5-1	TRBJ1-4
CASSPGINEQFF	TRBV28	TRBJ2-1
CASRGQGGDTQYF	TRBV28	TRBJ2-3
CASSLRAATSGETQYF	TRBV12-3/TRBV12-4	TRBJ2-5
CASSTRTETQYF	TRBV5-1	TRBJ2-5
CASSFTSLAGGRTGELFF	TRBV13	TRBJ2-2
CATSELTSGISKNIQYF	TRBV24-1	TRBJ2-4
CASSLDSSPLHF	TRBV7-2	TRBJ1-6
CATSDLITGNRITDNSPLHF	TRBV24-1	TRBJ1-6
CASRNSYEQYF	TRBV12-3/TRBV12-4	TRBJ2-7
CASSVKTTGLTSNEQFF	TRBV12-3/TRBV12-4	TRBJ2-1
CASSQDFWNTEAFF	TRBV4-3	TRBJ1-1
CASRLGGYEQHF	TRBV7-2	TRBJ2-7
CASSSKQGSDEKLFF	TRBV7-8	TRBJ1-4
CASSLTAGSNSPLHF	TRBV7-2	TRBJ1-6
CASTLWRARSTDTQYF	TRBV12-3/TRBV12-4	TRBJ2-3
CASSFGGYEKLFF	TRBV7-2	TRBJ1-4
CASSVGSGNTEAFF	TRBV19	TRBJ1-1
CASSQDRGPVDTQYF	TRBV4-3	TRBJ2-3
CSARETGSPFGGELFF	TRBV20-1	TRBJ2-2
CASRSPGQGPGELFF	TRBV28	TRBJ2-2
CASSPRGQAISYEQYF	TRBV18	TRBJ2-7
CASSFTSGGSRSYNEQFF	TRBV11-2	TRBJ2-1
CASSPPGQGYNQPQHF	TRBV18	TRBJ1-5
CASSIRLAGGRDTQYF	TRBV11-2	TRBJ2-3
CASSTANGWDVNKVYEQYF	TRBV18	TRBJ2-7
CASDRAGPEAFF	TRBV21-1	TRBJ1-1
CASSLGTPVTNTEAFF	TRBV5-1	TRBJ1-1
CASSQEGMGPFLDEQFF	TRBV23-1	TRBJ2-1
CASSLGGLGDTQYF	TRBV11-2	TRBJ2-3
CASSQGASTDTQYF	TRBV18	TRBJ2-3
CASSFGKTQYF	TRBV5-8	TRBJ2-3
CSARVLAADTQYF	TRBV20-1	TRBJ2-3
CASSFPTDSQENTIYF	TRBV28	TRBJ1-3
CASSPGGARNTEAFF	TRBV25-1	TRBJ1-1
CSVVSPTGTLNTEAFF	TRBV29-1	TRBJ1-1
CSVRAVNNQPNEQFF	TRBV20-1	TRBJ2-1
CASSIVGQGTGELFF	TRBV19	TRBJ2-2
CASSYTRWSASTDTQYF	TRBV6-5	TRBJ2-3
CASSVSANPSYEQYF	TRBV6-1	TRBJ2-7